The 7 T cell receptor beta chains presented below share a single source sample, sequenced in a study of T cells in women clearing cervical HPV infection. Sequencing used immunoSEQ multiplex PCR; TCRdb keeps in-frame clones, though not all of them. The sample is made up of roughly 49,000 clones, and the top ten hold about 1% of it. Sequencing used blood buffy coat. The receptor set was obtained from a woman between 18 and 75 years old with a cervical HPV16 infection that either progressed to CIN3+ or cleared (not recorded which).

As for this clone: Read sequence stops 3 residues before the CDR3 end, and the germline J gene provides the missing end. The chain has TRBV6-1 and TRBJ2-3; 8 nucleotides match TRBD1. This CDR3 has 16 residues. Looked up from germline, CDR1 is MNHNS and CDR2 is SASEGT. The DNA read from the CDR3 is TGTGCCAGCAGTGAAGTCCCAGGGGGCGAGGGAGAGACG. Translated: CASSEVPGGEGET. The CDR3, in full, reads CASSEVPGGEGETQYF.

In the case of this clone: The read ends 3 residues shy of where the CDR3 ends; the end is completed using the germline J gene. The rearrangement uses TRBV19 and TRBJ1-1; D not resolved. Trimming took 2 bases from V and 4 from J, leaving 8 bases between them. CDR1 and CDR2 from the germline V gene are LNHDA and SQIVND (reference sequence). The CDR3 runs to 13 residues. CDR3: CASSITAGTEAFF. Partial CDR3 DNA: TGTGCCAGTAGTATAACTGCGGGCACTGAA.

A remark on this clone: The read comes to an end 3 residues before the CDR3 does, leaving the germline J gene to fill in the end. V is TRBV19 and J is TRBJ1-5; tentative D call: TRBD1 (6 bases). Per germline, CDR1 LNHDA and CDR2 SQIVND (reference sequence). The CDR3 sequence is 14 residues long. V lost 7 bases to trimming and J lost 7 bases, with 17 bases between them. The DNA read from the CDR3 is TGTGCCAGTATAGGAGGGGGGGCACGACAGCCC. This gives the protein CASIGGGARQP. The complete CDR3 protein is CASIGGGARQPQHF.

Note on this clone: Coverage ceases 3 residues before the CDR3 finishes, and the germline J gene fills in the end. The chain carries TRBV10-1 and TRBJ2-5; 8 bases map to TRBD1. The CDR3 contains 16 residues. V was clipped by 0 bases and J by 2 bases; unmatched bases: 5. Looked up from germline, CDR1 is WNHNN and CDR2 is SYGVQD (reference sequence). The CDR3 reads CASSESSGQAQETQYF. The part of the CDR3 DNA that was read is TGCGCCAGCAGTGAGTCTTCGGGACAGGCACAAGAGACC.

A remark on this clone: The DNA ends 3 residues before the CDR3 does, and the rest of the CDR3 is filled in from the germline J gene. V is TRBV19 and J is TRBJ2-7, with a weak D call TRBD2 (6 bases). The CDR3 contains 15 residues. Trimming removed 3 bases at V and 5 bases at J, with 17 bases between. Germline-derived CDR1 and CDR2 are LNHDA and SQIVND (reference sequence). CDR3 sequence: CASSIRWGVLDEQYF. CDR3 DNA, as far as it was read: TGTGCCAGTAGTATCCGATGGGGGGTATTGGACGAG. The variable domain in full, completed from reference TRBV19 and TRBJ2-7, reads DGGITQSPKYLFRKEGQNVTLSCEQNLNHDAMYWYRQDPGQGLRLIYYSQIVNDFQKGDIAEGYSVSREKKESFPLTVTSAQKNPTAFYLCASSIRWGVLDEQYFGPGTRLTVT.

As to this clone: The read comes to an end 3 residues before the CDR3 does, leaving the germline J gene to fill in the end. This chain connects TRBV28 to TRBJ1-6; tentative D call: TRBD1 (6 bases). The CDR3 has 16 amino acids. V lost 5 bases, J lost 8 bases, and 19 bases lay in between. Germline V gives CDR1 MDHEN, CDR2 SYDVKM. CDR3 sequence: CASSLPGGGKHSPLHF. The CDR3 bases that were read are TGTGCCAGCAGTCTCCCCGGAGGGGGTAAGCATTCACCC.

The sequenced part of the CDR3 DNA is TGTGCCAGCAGTTTAGGACAGGGAAACACC. Protein: CASSLGQGNT. The whole CDR3 sequence reads CASSLGQGNTIYF. The chain employs TRBV28 and TRBJ1-3; D may be TRBD1 (6 bases). The sequence runs out 3 residues before the end of the CDR3; the remainder is reconstructed from the germline J gene. Germline V gene lookup returns CDR1 MDHEN and CDR2 SYDVKM. Between the trimmed V and J ends, which lost 2 bases and 4 bases, there was a span of 6 bases. The CDR3 covers 13 residues.